The clone carrying this TCR beta chain was recorded a few times. As yet, its antigen is unknown. These data are taken from a study of T-cell memory formation after mild COVID-19. Study findings and constraints: Shrinking CD4+ clones resided mostly in CM and EM, and CD8+ ones in EMRA.

The authors produced TCR alpha and TCR beta cDNA libraries with sample barcodes and UMIs by 5'RACE using constant-segment primers. MiXCR was run by TCRdb on the 5' RACE reads, yielding one entry per CDR3 protein. The sample holds hundreds of thousands of distinct CDR3 sequences, more than 20% seen once. The CDR3 has 15 residues. Germline V gene sequence: CDR1 SGHAT, CDR2 FQNNGV. The V end was cut by 4 bases, the J end by 4 bases, with 16 bases between. The TCR was taken from an adult woman who had mild COVID-19 (a few samples of this study predate the infection). Cell type and time point are not known. The sequencing input was PBMCs or a T cell subset sorted from them (not recorded which). This sequence joins TRBV11-2 and TRBJ2-5, with D perhaps TRBD1 or TRBD2 (5 bases each). The CDR3, as DNA: TGTGCCAGCAGCTATACAGAAGGGACCCGAGAGACCCAGTACTTC. Its translation is CASSYTEGTRETQYF. Complete variable domain (other parts from reference TRBV11-2 and TRBJ2-5): EAGVAQSPRYKIIEKRQSVAFWCNPISGHATLYWYQQILGQGPKLLIQFQNNGVVDDSQLPKDRFSAERLKGVDSTLKIQPAKLEDSAVYLCASSYTEGTRETQYFGPGTRLLVL.